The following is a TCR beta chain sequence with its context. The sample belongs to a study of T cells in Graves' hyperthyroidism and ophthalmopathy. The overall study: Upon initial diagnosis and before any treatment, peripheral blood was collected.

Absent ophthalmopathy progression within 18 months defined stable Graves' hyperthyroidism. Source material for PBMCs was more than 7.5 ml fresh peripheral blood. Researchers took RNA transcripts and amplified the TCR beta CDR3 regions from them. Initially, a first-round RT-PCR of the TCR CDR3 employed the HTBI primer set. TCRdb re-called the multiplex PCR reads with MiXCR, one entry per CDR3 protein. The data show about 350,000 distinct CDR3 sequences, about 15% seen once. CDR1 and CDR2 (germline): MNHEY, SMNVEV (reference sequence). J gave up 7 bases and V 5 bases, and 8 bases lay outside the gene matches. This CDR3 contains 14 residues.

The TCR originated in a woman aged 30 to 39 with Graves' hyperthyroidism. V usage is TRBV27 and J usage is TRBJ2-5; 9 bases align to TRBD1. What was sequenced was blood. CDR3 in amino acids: CASSETRQGGTQYF. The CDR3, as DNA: TGTGCCAGCAGTGAGACCCGACAGGGGGGGACCCAGTACTTC.